The 20 T cell receptor beta chains below come from one sample, sequenced in a study of blood T cells in healthy people across ages. A J-beta primer mix and a sample-barcoded 5' primer were used in a second PCR of roughly 6 to 11 cycles. TCRdb passed the 5' RACE reads through MiXCR, listing each CDR3 protein once. This table has approximately 1,000,000 distinct CDR3 sequences, around two fifths appearing once. What was sequenced was blood. The receptors were sampled from a man aged 18 to 29 in good health.

This clonotype was seen only a few times. V usage is TRBV25-1 and J usage is TRBJ1-1, with D perhaps matching TRBD1 (6 bases). V shed 7 bases and J shed 7 bases, with 19 bases lying between them. The germline V gene has CDR1 MGHDK and CDR2 SYGVNS. The CDR3 consists of 14 residues. CDR3 sequence reads: CASTQSGTRSEAFF. The CDR3, as DNA: TGTGCCAGCACCCAGTCCGGGACAAGGAGTGAAGCTTTCTTT.

To note about this clonotype: Here the CDR3 omits its conserved ending phenylalanine or tryptophan, so a read error is the likely source. The genes are TRBV20-1 and TRBJ1-2, with a tentative D call TRBD1 (5 bases). The ends were cut back, 2 bases at V and 6 bases at J, with 16 bases in the middle. Per the germline V gene, CDR1 is DFQATT and CDR2 is SNEGSKA (reference sequence). The CDR3 spans 14 residues. CDR3 nucleotide sequence: TGCAGTGCTAGACCGCCGGGGGGTGGGGATGGCTACACCTTA. It codes for CSARPPGGGDGYTL.

The rearrangement uses TRBV6-6 and TRBJ1-1, with D perhaps TRBD1 (6 bases). The CDR3 contains 16 residues. The V end was cut by 5 bases, the J end by 2 bases, with 18 bases between. In germline, CDR1 is MNHNY, CDR2 SVGAGI (reference sequence). CDR3 amino acids: CASSLLKTGSNTEAFF. DNA for the CDR3: TGTGCCAGCAGTCTTCTAAAAACAGGGTCAAACACTGAAGCTTTCTTT.

This chain links TRBV5-1 with TRBJ1-1; 7 bases are shared with TRBD1. The germline gives CDR1 SGHRS, CDR2 YFSETQ. The CDR3 extends over 15 amino acids. Germline trimming cut 4 bases from V and 0 bases from J; bases unmatched to any gene: 6. Written as DNA, the CDR3 is TGCGCCAGCAGCAGCGGGACAGCCATGAACACTGAAGCTTTCTTT. Translation: CASSSGTAMNTEAFF.

The sample holds a few counts of this clonotype. The J gene is TRBJ1-2, the V gene TRBV6-5; D is uncertain. V lost 0 bases, J lost 4 bases, and 9 bases lay in between. CDR1 is MNHEY and CDR2 is SVGAGI in the germline V gene. This CDR3 contains 14 residues. DNA for the CDR3: TGTGCCAGCAGTTACTCCCAAATGAGCTATGGCTACACCTTC. This codes for CASSYSQMSYGYTF.

CDR3 residues: CASSPETGNLKGYTF. CDR3 coding DNA: TGTGCCAGCTCGCCAGAGACAGGGAACTTGAAAGGCTACACCTTC. V is TRBV18 and J is TRBJ1-2, with 7 bases identical to TRBD1. The CDR3 is 15 residues long. After removal of 6 bases from V and 8 bases from J, the junction contained 15 bases not matched to a gene. The germline V gene has CDR1 KGHSH and CDR2 LQKENI.

The chain carries TRBV10-3 and TRBJ2-3; D not certain. The germline V gene has CDR1 ENHRY and CDR2 SYGVKD. The CDR3 length is 13 residues. V lost 4 bases and J 4 bases, leaving 9 bases between the germline ends. The CDR3 here is CAISVSASDTQYF. In DNA form, the CDR3 reads TGTGCCATCAGTGTAAGTGCGTCAGATACGCAGTATTTT.

The chain recombines TRBV18 with TRBJ1-1; possible D gene TRBD1, 5 bases. The CDR3 sequence is 16 residues long. Trimming took 3 bases from V and 0 from J, leaving 14 bases between them. Germline CDR1 is KGHSH and CDR2 is LQKENI. CDR3 residues: CASSPMAAGLNTEAFF. Written as DNA, the CDR3 is TGTGCCAGCTCACCTATGGCGGCAGGGTTGAACACTGAAGCTTTCTTT.

The chain couples TRBV16 to TRBJ1-1; TRBD1 agrees at 10 bases. Trimming at V came to 4 bases and at J to 3 bases, leaving 5 bases not matched to a gene. Per germline, CDR1 KGHSY and CDR2 FQNENV. CDR3 length: 15 amino acids. As DNA, the CDR3 is TGTGCCAGCAGCCTCGACAGGGGGCTGGACACTGAAGCTTTCTTT. This codes for CASSLDRGLDTEAFF.

This chain connects TRBV28 to TRBJ2-3, with D possibly being TRBD1 (6 bases). V dropped 6 bases and J dropped 2 bases, with 15 bases sitting between them. Germline V gene lookup returns CDR1 MDHEN and CDR2 SYDVKM. The CDR3 runs to 15 residues. The CDR3 sequence is CASRIGQIITDTQYF. CDR3 DNA sequence: TGTGCCAGCAGAATCGGACAGATAATCACAGATACGCAGTATTTT.

This clonotype was seen at least ten times. This rearrangement joins TRBV7-2 to TRBJ1-3; D ambiguous. CDR3 size: 17 residues. V gave up 2 bases and J gave up 0 bases, with 14 bases separating them. CDR1 SGHTA and CDR2 FQGNSA come from the germline V gene. The CDR3 DNA is TGTGCCAGCAGCTTATATGGCGCAGCCGGCTCTGGAAACACCATATATTTT. Residues: CASSLYGAAGSGNTIYF.

The sample holds a few counts of this clonotype. One end of the junction varies from germline; a read error may be responsible. J is TRBJ1-4 and V is TRBV10-3; possible D gene TRBD1, 6 bases. Germline assignment: CDR1 ENHRY and CDR2 SYGVKD. The length of the CDR3 is 17 residues. The CDR3 here is CAISESRQGKSNKKLFF. The CDR3 region has the DNA TGTGCCATCAGTGAGTCGCGTCAGGGGAAATCTAATAAAAAACTGTTTTTT.

This clonotype turned up a few times. The chain is built from TRBV9 and TRBJ2-3; D is perhaps TRBD2 (6 bases). This CDR3 has 16 amino acids. Trimming cost V 3 bases and J 5 bases, with 19 bases left between them. Germline CDR1 is SGDLS and CDR2 is YYNGEE. The CDR3 spells CASSAGRGLQKDTQYF. CDR3 nucleotides: TGTGCCAGCAGCGCCGGGCGGGGATTGCAGAAAGATACGCAGTATTTT.

This chain uses TRBV4-3 with TRBJ2-1; D perhaps matches TRBD2 (6 bases). Trimming left V 3 bases short and J 2 bases short, with 14 bases between. The CDR3 extends over 16 amino acids. Germline V gene data show CDR1 as LGHNA and CDR2 as YSLEER. DNA for the CDR3: TGCGCCAGCAGCCAGACTAATTGGGGGGCCTACAATGAGCAGTTCTTC. It encodes CASSQTNWGAYNEQFF.

In this sample, this clonotype turned up a few times. The chain has TRBV2 and TRBJ2-4; 12 bases map to TRBD2. The better agreement between TRBJ2-7 and the DNA end casts doubt on the J call. Germline CDR1 is SNHLY and CDR2 is FYNNEI. This CDR3 region has 19 residues. The CDR3 spells CASSQGGTSGPSTYYEQYF. As DNA, the CDR3 is TGTGCCAGCAGTCAAGGGGGGACTAGCGGGCCAAGCACCTACTACGAGCAGTACTTC.

This clonotype was seen more than once but under ten times. This chain joins TRBV5-1 and TRBJ2-5; 8 bases map to TRBD1. After removal of 4 bases from V and 2 bases from J, the junction contained 4 bases not matched to a gene. The CDR3 contains 14 residues. Germline assignment: CDR1 SGHRS and CDR2 YFSETQ. The CDR3 coding sequence is TGCGCCAGCAGCCATGGACAGGGACAAGAGACCCAGTACTTC. The encoded protein is CASSHGQGQETQYF.

The rearrangement joins TRBV9 to TRBJ1-2; D might be TRBD1 (5 bases). Per germline, CDR1 SGDLS and CDR2 YYNGEE. V lost 0 bases, J lost 3 bases, and 9 bases lay in between. The CDR3 spans 14 residues. The CDR3 DNA reads as TGTGCCAGCAGCGTAGTGGCGGGGCACTATGGCTACACCTTC. This sequence encodes CASSVVAGHYGYTF.

The gene calls are TRBV6-5 and TRBJ2-1; no definite D call. Between the trimmed V and J ends, which lost 0 bases and 5 bases, there was a span of 11 bases. The CDR3 contains 15 residues. Germline V CDR1 and CDR2: MNHEY, SVGAGI. This CDR3 reads CASSYSVSRHNEQFF. In DNA, the CDR3 is TGTGCCAGCAGTTACTCGGTCTCTCGCCACAATGAGCAGTTCTTC.

The chain employs TRBV20-1 and TRBJ1-6; D remains ambiguous. The CDR3 runs to 18 residues. Germline CDR1 and CDR2: DFQATT and SNEGSKA (reference sequence). Trimming removed 0 bases at V and 0 bases at J, with 15 bases between. The CDR3 region is CSARDLTGYSSYNSPLHF. Written as DNA, the CDR3 is TGCAGTGCTAGAGATCTGACCGGATACAGCTCCTATAATTCACCCCTCCACTTT.

The sample holds a few counts of this clonotype. J is TRBJ2-1 and V is TRBV4-1, with 12 positions matching TRBD2. Germline CDR1 and CDR2: MGHRA and YSYEKL. The CDR3 is made up of 17 amino acids. With V trimmed by 10 bases and J by 0 bases, 10 bases remained unmatched. This chain's CDR3 is CAISELAGGISYNEQFF. The CDR3 coding sequence is TGCGCCATCTCTGAACTAGCGGGGGGCATCTCCTACAATGAGCAGTTCTTC.